Below are 10 T cell receptor beta chains sequenced from a single sample in a study of Ad26.COV2.S vaccination and SARS-CoV-2 variants. Some clones are missing from TCRdb's copy, which holds only in-frame ones; the method was immunoSEQ multiplex PCR. The sample holds some 480,000 clones; around 88% are singletons and the top ten take 9.5% to 15%. Described treatment: 19 received Ad26.COV2.S at low or high dose, single or two shots; five or six received placebo; per-sample allocation not given. Collection of the samples took place on day 63 after the first injection of vaccine or placebo. The sample consisted of peripheral blood, taken in a trial of Ad26.COV2.S vaccine versus placebo. The receptors originated from a person aged 18-60 years who received the Ad26.COV2.S COVID-19 vaccine or a placebo.

This chain links TRBV15 with TRBJ2-3; weak D call: TRBD2 (5 bases). With 0 bases removed from V and 2 bases from J, the gap between germline ends came to 15 bases. Germline loops: CDR1 LNHNV, CDR2 YYDKDF (reference sequence). CDR3 size: 17 residues. The CDR3 region has the DNA TGTGCCACCAGCAGAGATCTCGTAAGCGGCTACACAGATACGCAGTATTTT. Translation gives CATSRDLVSGYTDTQYF.

This clone was counted a few times. The chain links TRBV7-2 to TRBJ1-6, with D perhaps TRBD1 (6 bases). Germline-derived CDR1 and CDR2 are SGHTA and FQGNSA. CDR3 length equals 12 residues. Trimming cost V 4 bases and J 16 bases, with 14 bases left between them. The CDR3 sequence is CASSSDRPLLHF. The CDR3 nucleotides are TGTGCCAGCAGCTCTGACAGGCCCCTACTCCACTTT. The whole variable domain, remainder taken from reference TRBV7-2 and TRBJ1-6, is GAGVSQSPSNKVTEKGKDVELRCDPISGHTALYWYRQSLGQGLEFLIYFQGNSAPDKSGLPSDRFSAERTGGSVSTLTIQRTQQEDSAVYLCASSSDRPLLHFGNGTRLTVT.

This chain uses TRBV7-2 with TRBJ2-5; D remains unclear. The germline gives CDR1 SGHTA, CDR2 FQGNSA. The CDR3 totals 11 residues. The V end was cut by 5 bases, the J end by 5 bases, with 6 bases between. The DNA for the CDR3 is TGTGCCAGCAGCGCCGGGGAGACCCAGTACTTC. This encodes CASSAGETQYF.

The V gene is TRBV7-9, the J gene TRBJ2-1; tentative D call: TRBD1 (5 bases). Trimming cost V 0 bases and J 8 bases, with 11 bases left between them. CDR1 and CDR2 (germline): SEHNR, FQNEAQ (reference sequence). This CDR3 is 14 amino acids long. The CDR3 reads CASSLALGPDEQFF. The CDR3 nucleotides are TGTGCCAGCAGCTTAGCGTTGGGGCCGGATGAGCAGTTCTTC.

The V call is TRBV27, the J call TRBJ1-3, with D possibly being TRBD1 (6 bases). Germline V lookup: CDR1 MNHEY, CDR2 SMNVEV (reference sequence). The V end lost 6 bases, the J end lost 1 base, and 13 bases lay between the germline ends. CDR3 length equals 15 residues. The CDR3 sequence: CASSRAGASGNTIYF. The CDR3 DNA is TGTGCCAGCAGCCGCGCAGGGGCATCTGGAAACACCATATATTTT.

The chain links TRBV19 to TRBJ1-1; D uncertain. Looked up from germline, CDR1 is LNHDA and CDR2 is SQIVND (reference sequence). V was trimmed by 7 bases and J by 1 base, leaving 19 bases between them. The CDR3 has 16 amino acids. The CDR3 sequence is CASTPPTPNPNTEAFF. CDR3 nucleotides: TGTGCCAGTACCCCACCCACGCCTAACCCGAACACTGAAGCTTTCTTT.

The table lists this clone with a count of one. The chain combines TRBV19 with TRBJ1-1; no reliable D call. The CDR3 runs 14 residues. The V gene's germline CDR1 is LNHDA and CDR2 SQIVND (reference sequence). V was trimmed by 6 bases and J by 2 bases, leaving 13 bases between them. CDR3 nucleotide sequence: TGTGCCAGTAGCCCAAGTCGCCTAAACACTGAAGCTTTCTTT. Protein: CASSPSRLNTEAFF.

This chain links TRBV6-5 with TRBJ2-7; D is perhaps TRBD2 (6 bases). Per the germline V gene, CDR1 is MNHEY and CDR2 is SVGAGI. The CDR3 is 16 residues long. Deletions cut 4 bases from V and 2 bases from J, with 18 bases between. The CDR3 reads CASSLLPGLTPYEQYF. The CDR3 DNA sequence: TGTGCCAGCAGTTTATTACCGGGACTCACACCCTACGAGCAGTACTTC.

The chain joins TRBV19 to TRBJ1-1; 7 bases are shared with TRBD1. CDR3 length equals 14 residues. CDR1 is LNHDA and CDR2 is SQIVND in the germline V gene (reference sequence). The V gene end was trimmed by 6 bases and the J gene end by 8 bases; junction bases not matched to a gene: 12. The CDR3 region is CASRLHSGQAEAFF. The CDR3 bases are TGTGCCAGTAGACTCCATTCCGGACAGGCAGAAGCTTTCTTT. Filled out from reference TRBV19 and TRBJ1-1, the complete variable domain reads DGGITQSPKYLFRKEGQNVTLSCEQNLNHDAMYWYRQDPGQGLRLIYYSQIVNDFQKGDIAEGYSVSREKKESFPLTVTSAQKNPTAFYLCASRLHSGQAEAFFGQGTRLTVV.

The chain has TRBV4-1 and TRBJ2-1, with 7 bases fitting TRBD2. Germline trimming cut 0 bases from V and 9 bases from J; bases unmatched to any gene: 14. The CDR3 extends over 17 amino acids. Germline CDR1 MGHRA, CDR2 YSYEKL. This chain's CDR3 is CASSQEYGGGPIGEQFF. The CDR3 DNA reads as TGCGCCAGCAGCCAAGAATATGGGGGAGGGCCGATCGGTGAGCAGTTCTTC.